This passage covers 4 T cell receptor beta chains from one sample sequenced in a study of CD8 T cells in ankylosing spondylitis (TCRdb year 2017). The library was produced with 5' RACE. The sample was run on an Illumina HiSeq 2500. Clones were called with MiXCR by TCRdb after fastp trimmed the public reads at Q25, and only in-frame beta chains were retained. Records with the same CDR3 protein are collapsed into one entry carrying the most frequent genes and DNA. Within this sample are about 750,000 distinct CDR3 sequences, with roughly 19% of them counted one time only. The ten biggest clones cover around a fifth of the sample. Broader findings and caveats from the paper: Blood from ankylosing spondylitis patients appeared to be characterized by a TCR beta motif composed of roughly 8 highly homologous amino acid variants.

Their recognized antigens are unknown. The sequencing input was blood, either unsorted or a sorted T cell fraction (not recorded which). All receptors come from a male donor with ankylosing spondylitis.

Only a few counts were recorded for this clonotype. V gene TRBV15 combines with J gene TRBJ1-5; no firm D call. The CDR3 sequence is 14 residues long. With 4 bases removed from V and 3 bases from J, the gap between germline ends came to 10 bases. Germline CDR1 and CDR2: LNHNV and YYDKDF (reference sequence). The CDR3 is CATSIDGYNQPQHF. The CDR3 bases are TGTGCCACCAGCATCGACGGTTACAATCAGCCCCAGCATTTT.

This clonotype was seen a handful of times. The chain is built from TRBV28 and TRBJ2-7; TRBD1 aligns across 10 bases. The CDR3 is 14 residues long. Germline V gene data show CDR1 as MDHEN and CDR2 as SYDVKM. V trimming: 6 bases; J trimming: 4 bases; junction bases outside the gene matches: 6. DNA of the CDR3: TGTGCCAGCAGGAGGGACAGGGGCTTATACGAGCAGTACTTC. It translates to CASRRDRGLYEQYF.

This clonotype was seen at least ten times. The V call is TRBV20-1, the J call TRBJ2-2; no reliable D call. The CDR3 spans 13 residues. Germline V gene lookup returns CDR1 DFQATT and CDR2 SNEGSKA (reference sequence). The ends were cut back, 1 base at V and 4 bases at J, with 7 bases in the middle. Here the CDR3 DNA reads TGCAGTGCTAGAGTGGATGGCACCGGGGAGCTGTTTTTT. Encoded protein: CSARVDGTGELFF.

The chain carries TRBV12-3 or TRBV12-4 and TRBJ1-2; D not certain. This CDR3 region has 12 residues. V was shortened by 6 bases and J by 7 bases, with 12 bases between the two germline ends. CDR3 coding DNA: TGTGCCAGCAGCCCCCGGGTGACTGGCTACACCTTC. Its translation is CASSPRVTGYTF.